This TCR beta chain was captured in a study of control samples from healthy donors and cancer patients. The CDR3 has 13 amino acids. The germline V gene encodes CDR1 SGHTA and CDR2 FQGTGA. The trim removed 5 bases at V and 7 bases at J, leaving 5 bases unmatched. Produced via immunoSEQ multiplex PCR; TCRdb's table is partial and in-frame only. The data contain over 150,000 clones, about 91% of them singletons. The chain links TRBV7-3 to TRBJ1-1; the match to TRBD1 covers 9 bases. What was sequenced was blood. The TCR was taken from a woman in her 40s in good health. CDR3 amino acids: CASSTRTGDEAFF. The CDR3 DNA sequence: TGTGCCAGCAGCACCCGGACAGGGGATGAAGCTTTCTTT.